This TCR beta chain was captured by sequencing in a study of shared clonotypes between healthy human individuals. V lost 5 bases to trimming and J lost 5 bases; unmatched junction nucleotides: 17. There are 17 residues in the CDR3. Germline V gives CDR1 SGHRS, CDR2 YFSETQ. Only in-frame clones appear in the TCRdb table, and some are missing; sequencing was by immunoSEQ multiplex PCR. Found here are some 2 million clones, roughly 94% of them singletons; the top ten hold 0.13%. Sequencing was done on a sample of naive CD4+ T cells sorted from blood. Subset noted: CD45RA+ positively selected. This sequence was found in a man younger than 35 in good health. The V call is TRBV5-1, the J call TRBJ1-1; 8 bases map to TRBD1. In DNA form, the CDR3 reads TGCGCCAGCAGTTTAAGTGGGCCCGACAGGGGCGAAACTGAAGCTTTCTTT. Translation: CASSLSGPDRGETEAFF.